This paragraph reports one T cell receptor (beta chain). Authors' analysis steps: Estimates of nucleated cell counts were drawn from the amplification of reference gene primers. The assay was immunoSEQ multiplex PCR, and TCRdb's table has in-frame clones only and misses some. V, J and clone size are taken as reported in that table, and D and trimming were inferred from the DNA itself. Of approximately 52,000 clones in the sample, 90% were seen once. Trimming cost V 7 bases and J 11 bases, with 12 bases left between them. Germline V gene sequence: CDR1 MNHEY, CDR2 SVGAGI. The CDR3 is made up of 12 amino acids. This sample was included in a study of blood T cell repertoires in COVID-19. The wider study: The study drew acute and convalescent COVID-19 samples from the United States, Italy and Spain. Nucleic acid was either cDNA or gDNA, and it came from T cells, B-cell-depleted T cells, or PBMCs.

Sample: peripheral blood. The chain joins TRBV6-5 to TRBJ1-6; possibly TRBD1 for D (5 bases). This TCR was sampled from a human donor in a cohort sampled during active COVID-19. DNA of the CDR3: TGTGCCAGCAACCAGGGTTTGGCACCCCTCCACTTT. It codes for CASNQGLAPLHF.